This TCR beta chain was captured by sequencing in a study of OX40 agonist ivuxolimab in advanced cancers. Some background on the complete study: The costimulatory receptor OX40 (CD134) was targeted by ivuxolimab, a fully human IgG2 agonistic monoclonal antibody. Intravenous ivuxolimab was administered to patients every 2 weeks at six dose levels: 0.01, 0.1, 0.3, 1.5, 3 and 10 mg/kg. Of the roughly 52 dose-escalation patients, hepatocellular carcinoma was present in roughly 19, melanoma in approximately 15, renal cell carcinoma in 9 and head and neck cancer in 9. In the dose-escalation cohort, more than 80% of patients were male, and the mean age was roughly 60 years with a range of roughly 20 to 79. Patients were allowed to have had prior anti-PD-1, anti-PD-L1 or anti-CTLA-4 therapy, and 30% to 40% of the dose-escalation patients had previously received checkpoint inhibitors. Three dose-escalation patients achieved partial responses, one with hepatocellular carcinoma and two with cutaneous melanoma. The point of sequencing TCRbeta in the periphery was to test whether ivuxolimab changed TCR sequence diversity and drove clonal T-cell expansion. The monotherapy dose-escalation portion (N = 52 patients) of the phase I ivuxolimab trial is reported in the paper. General conclusions and limits of the study: Low levels of normalized T-cell clonal expansion were also shown by some nonresponding patients. After ivuxolimab, CD8+ T cells had more expanded clones than CD4+ T cells on average. Partial responders in the 0.1-3.0 mg/kg groups had among the lowest normalized peripheral clonal expansion, especially among CD8+ T cells. Antigen specificity was not determined for the clonally expanded peripheral T cells. At doses of 0.1 to 3.0 mg/kg, clonal expansion of both CD4+ and CD8+ T cells in blood was seen between baseline and week 6.

Genomic DNA was extracted from sorted cells for sequencing of the TCRbeta CDR3 region. TCRbeta CDR3 regions were sequenced using the immunoSEQ Assay. Sourced from immuneACCESS, this table was stored by TCRdb with only in-frame sequences that have V and J called. A share of the clones is absent; for the studies checked, an unresolved V gene accounts for under half, and the remainder has no known explanation. For this sample there are over 65,000 clones; about 86% appear just once. The ten largest clonotypes hold approximately 2% of the sample. The trial excluded patients who had a history of autoimmune disease or were on systemic immunosuppression. Peripheral blood for TCR sequencing was collected from all dose cohorts at baseline, on cycle 4 day 1, and on cycle 7 day 1. Samples came from an open-label, multicenter, first-in-human phase I dose-escalation trial of ivuxolimab. Adults with locally advanced or metastatic head and neck squamous cell, hepatocellular, melanoma or renal cell carcinoma were enrolled in the trial. Before TCR sequencing, CD4+ and CD8+ T cells were separately sorted from peripheral blood.

V is pared back by 6 bases and J by 4 bases, with 10 bases lying between the germline termini. The CDR3 numbers 14 residues from cysteine through phenylalanine. Only the CDR3 part of the read is kept: 42 bases, read in frame from the first base. The germline V gene yields SNHLY for CDR1 and FYNNEI for CDR2. With respect to this clone: Its antigen is not yet known. No much larger clone is present one base from it, and per-base qualities are unavailable.

The starting material was CD4+ or CD8+ T cells sorted from blood, obtained in a trial of the OX40 agonist ivuxolimab. The sequence links TRBV2 to TRBJ2-6; no D gene is confidently identified. This receptor was identified in an adult with an advanced solid tumor such as melanoma, head and neck, liver or kidney cancer. The CDR3 protein sequence reads: CASRGPRGANVLTF. The nucleotides read TGTGCCAGCAGAGGACCCAGGGGGGCCAACGTCCTGACTTTC.